This T cell receptor beta chain appears in the sequencing data of a study of shared clonotypes between healthy human individuals. The authors ran the assay at deep level. This table comes from immunoSEQ multiplex PCR, and its TCRdb copy is limited to in-frame clones, with some not included. The table records about 1 million clones, 60% to 80% of them present only once. Study-level results: Among donors, the sharing of clonotypes was expected to be influenced by sequencing depth.

CDR3 length: 13 amino acids. V was clipped by 8 bases and J by 2 bases, with 10 bases between them. Germline CDR1 reads MDHEN; CDR2 reads SYDVKM. Notes on this clone: Antigen: not known.

The gene calls are TRBV28 and TRBJ1-3; no clear D gene. This TCR was sampled from a man aged 18-30 years in good health. Sequencing used memory CD4+ T cells sorted from blood. Subset of the sample: CD45RA-negative fraction. CDR3 in amino acids: CASASPPGNTIYF. The CDR3 coding sequence is TGTGCCAGCGCGTCCCCTCCTGGAAACACCATATATTTT.